This passage covers 21 T cell receptor beta chains from one sample sequenced in a study of tumor-infiltrating lymphocytes in primary liver carcinoma. Starting material of approximately 500 ng total RNA yielded TCR beta cDNA via a constant-region primer. Researchers made the TCR beta libraries by running three nested multiplex PCR rounds with slightly modified ARM-PCR. The first two PCR rounds used TRBV1-TRBV30 forward primers with a C-beta reverse primer, 9 to 11 cycles each. One entry per CDR3 protein results from TCRdb running MiXCR on the multiplex PCR reads. The data contain roughly 86,000 distinct CDR3 sequences, approximately 72% of them singletons. Unsorted bulk tissue of roughly 18-32 mg yielded co-extracted RNA and DNA. The sequenced sample was tumor-adjacent normal liver tissue. These receptors were taken from a man aged 40-49 years with primary liver carcinoma and hepatitis B virus infection.

This clonotype was counted at least ten times. The chain has TRBV4-1 and TRBJ1-3; D is possibly TRBD1 (6 bases). The germline V gene encodes CDR1 MGHRA and CDR2 YSYEKL. The length of the CDR3 is 17 residues. V lost 4 bases and J lost 0, with 16 bases in between. The CDR3 loop is CASSPPRTAFSGNTIYF. In nucleotides, the CDR3 is TGCGCCAGCAGCCCGCCCCGGACAGCATTCTCTGGAAACACCATATATTTT.

Concerning this clonotype: Possible read error: a much larger clone is one base away. This rearrangement joins TRBV11-1 to TRBJ2-2, with 7 positions matching TRBD2. The CDR3 is made up of 11 amino acids. CDR1 is SGHAT, CDR2 FQDESV, per germline (reference sequence). CDR3 sequence (DNA): TGTACCAGCAGCCTTGGGGGGGGGCTGTTTTTT. Translating gives CTSSLGGGLFF. The whole variable domain, filled in from reference TRBV11-1 and TRBJ2-2, reads EAEVAQSPRYKITEKSQAVAFWCDPISGHATLYWYRQILGQGPELLVQFQDESVVDDSQLPKDRFSAERLKGVDSTLKIQPAELGDSAMYLCTSSLGGGLFFGEGSRLTVL.

With respect to this clonotype: A read error may explain this, as a much larger clone is one base away. V usage is TRBV6-6 and J usage is TRBJ1-1, with D perhaps TRBD1 (6 bases). CDR1 MNHNY and CDR2 SVGAGI come from the germline V gene (reference sequence). This CDR3 comprises 15 residues. V was shortened by 6 bases and J by 4 bases, with 18 bases between the two germline ends. Here the CDR3 DNA reads TGTGCCAGCAGCCCCCGGACAGCTATGAGCACTGAAGCTTTCTTT. It encodes CASSPRTAMSTEAFF.

The CDR3 sequence: CASSTGSAGELFF. Written as DNA, the CDR3 is TGCGCCAGCAGTACCGGGAGTGCCGGGGAGCTGTTTTTT. The chain combines TRBV10-1 with TRBJ2-2; TRBD2 is a possible D gene (6 bases). V was cut by 5 bases and J by 6 bases, with 10 bases left in between. The CDR3 has 13 amino acids. Germline V CDR1 and CDR2: WNHNN, SYGVQD (reference sequence).

To note about this clonotype: The junction shows a germline mismatch at one end, possibly a read error. The rearrangement links TRBV11-2 to TRBJ2-3; possible D gene TRBD2, 7 bases. The CDR3 totals 16 residues. Germline CDR1 and CDR2: SGHAT and FQNNGV. In DNA, the CDR3 is TGTGCCAACAGCTTAGAGGGACTAACGTGGACAGATACGCAGTATTTC. It specifies CANSLEGLTWTDTQYF. Filled out from reference TRBV11-2 and TRBJ2-3, the complete variable domain reads EAGVAQSPRYKIIEKRQSVAFWCNPISGHATLYWYQQILGQGPKLLIQFQNNGVVDDSQLPKDRFSAERLKGVDSTLKIQPAKLEDSAVYLCANSLEGLTWTDTQYFGPGTRLTVL.

This clonotype has only a few counts. This may arise from a read error, as a much more abundant clone is one base away. The chain recombines TRBV4-1 with TRBJ2-5, with a tentative D call TRBD2 (6 bases). The CDR3 spans 15 residues. V shed 1 base and J shed 9 bases, with 18 bases lying between them. Germline V lookup: CDR1 MGHRA, CDR2 YSYEKL. CDR3: CASSQVFGPSGAQYF. The CDR3 coding sequence is TGCGCCAGCAGCCAAGTATTCGGCCCCTCGGGGGCCCAGTACTTC.

Worth noting for this clonotype: With a much larger clone just one base away, this may be a read error. The genes are TRBV5-6 and TRBJ2-7; possibly TRBD2 for D (6 bases). Trimming took 1 base from V and 3 from J, leaving 11 bases between them. The CDR3 is 14 amino acids. Germline V CDR1 and CDR2: SGHDT, YYEEEE. CDR3 DNA: TGTGCCAGCAGCTTGTTTGCTAGCGACTACGAGCAGTACTTC. Its protein is CASSLFASDYEQYF.

A word on this clonotype: Mismatch with germline at one junction end may stem from a read error. V usage is TRBV11-2 and J usage is TRBJ2-3, with D possibly being TRBD1 (7 bases). CDR1 SGHAT and CDR2 FQNNGV come from the germline V gene. This CDR3 contains 14 residues. In DNA form, the CDR3 reads TGTGCCGGCAGCTTTGATCAGGGGGGTTATACGCAGTATTTT. This gives the protein CAGSFDQGGYTQYF.

The chain carries TRBV11-2 and TRBJ2-5, with D unclear. The length of the CDR3 is 13 residues. Germline V gene sequence: CDR1 SGHAT, CDR2 FQNNGV. CDR3 sequence (DNA): TGTGGTAGCAGCTTTACGGTCTCAGAGACCCAGTACTTC. It is translated as CGSSFTVSETQYF.

This clonotype was detected ten times or more. This CDR3 is CSVEGGIESYNEQFF. The CDR3 nucleotides read TGCAGCGTTGAAGGGGGGATTGAATCCTACAATGAGCAGTTCTTC. The gene calls are TRBV29-1 and TRBJ2-1; either TRBD1 or TRBD2 may fit D (5 bases each). This CDR3 has 15 residues. Germline V lookup: CDR1 SQVTM, CDR2 ANQGSEA. V was cut by 1 base and J by 1 base, with 11 bases left in between.

On this clonotype itself: This likely comes from a read error, as the CDR3 has no conserved phenylalanine or tryptophan at its end. The DNA is left out, because the CDR3 cannot be placed on it with certainty; the CDR3 is given as TCRdb lists it. The chain carries TRBV11-2 and TRBJ2-7. Per germline, CDR1 SGHAT and CDR2 FQNNGV. The CDR3 extends over 15 residues, inclusive of both ends. The CDR3 spells CASSLDRYSTYEQNI.

The V gene is TRBV11-2, the J gene TRBJ2-4; D unclear. The CDR3 totals 16 residues. V lost 8 bases to trimming and J lost 6 bases, with 23 bases between them. Per germline, CDR1 SGHAT and CDR2 FQNNGV. The CDR3 sequence: CASCRRLERTRNIQYF. The CDR3 nucleotides are TGTGCCAGCTGCCGCCGCCTTGAACGGACCAGAAACATTCAGTACTTC.

Points on this clonotype: This sequence may be a read error, since a much larger clone differs from it by one base. As DNA, the CDR3 is TGTGTCAGCAGTTTGGGTCGCTGGAACACCGGGGAGCTGTTTTTT. It codes for CVSSLGRWNTGELFF. The chain joins TRBV12-3 or TRBV12-4 to TRBJ2-2; no reliable D call. CDR3 size: 15 residues.

This clonotype was recorded once. A junction boundary mismatches the germline segment, possibly from a read error. The rearrangement uses TRBV4-1 and TRBJ1-2; D gene unclear. Germline lookup yields CDR1 MGHRA and CDR2 YSYEKL. The CDR3 length is 14 residues. Here the CDR3 reads CASSHQTWEGGYAF. In nucleotides, the CDR3 is TGCGCCAGCAGCCACCAGACATGGGAAGGAGGCTACGCCTTC.

In regard to this clonotype: A much bigger clone sits one base away, suggesting this may be a read error. The gene calls are TRBV5-1 and TRBJ2-7; D not certain. Germline CDR1 reads SGHRS; CDR2 reads YFSETQ. This CDR3 is built from 12 residues. The CDR3 region has the DNA TGCGCCAGCAGCTTGTCCGGGCACGAGCAGCACTTC. Its protein is CASSLSGHEQHF. The full variable domain, in which reference TRBV5-1 and TRBJ2-7 provide the parts outside the CDR3, is KAGVTQTPRYLIKTRGQQVTLSCSPISGHRSVSWYQQTPGQGLQFLFEYFSETQRNKGNFPGRFSGRQFSNSRSEMNVSTLELGDSALYLCASSLSGHEQHFGPGTRLTVT.

Note on this clonotype: This could be a read error, since a much larger clone is one nucleotide away. The J gene is TRBJ1-3, the V gene TRBV6-1; TRBD1 is a possible D gene (5 bases). This CDR3 spans 15 amino acids. Germline V gives CDR1 MNHNS, CDR2 SASEGT. Written as DNA, the CDR3 is TGTGCCGGCAGTGTTACAGGCTACTCTGGAAACACCATATATTTT. Translation gives CAGSVTGYSGNTIYF.

This clonotype came up a few times. Germline and junction disagree at one end, which may indicate a read error. This sequence joins TRBV10-3 and TRBJ2-2; possibly TRBD1 for D (6 bases). Germline CDR1 ENHRY, CDR2 SYGVKD. CDR3 length equals 14 residues. The CDR3, as DNA: TGTGCCATCAATGAGTCCAGGGGTGACGGGGAGCTGTTTTTT. Its translation: CAINESRGDGELFF.

In the case of this clonotype: Since a much larger clone is just one base distant, this may be a read error. V is TRBV5-4 and J is TRBJ2-2; TRBD2 aligns across 10 bases. Germline CDR1 and CDR2: SGHNT and YYREEE (reference sequence). The CDR3 runs to 15 residues. The CDR3 sequence is CTSSRAGGVTGELFF. The CDR3 bases are TGTACCAGCAGTAGAGCGGGAGGGGTCACCGGGGAGCTGTTTTTT.

Comments on this clonotype: A much bigger clone sits one base away, suggesting this may be a read error. The chain uses TRBV6-5 and TRBJ2-7, with TRBD2 matching 7 bases. CDR1 MNHEY and CDR2 SVGAGI come from the germline V gene. The CDR3 consists of 14 residues. The CDR3 coding sequence is TGTGCCAGCAGTTATTCGGGGCGGGACTACGAGCAGCACTTC. The encoded protein is CASSYSGRDYEQHF.

This clonotype was seen only a few times. This may be a read error: a much more frequent sequence differs by one nucleotide. The rearrangement links TRBV6-5 to TRBJ2-5, with D perhaps matching TRBD2 (5 bases). This CDR3 spans 15 amino acids. V lost 0 bases and J lost 7, with 15 bases in between. CDR1 and CDR2 from the germline V gene are MNHEY and SVGAGI. The CDR3 spells CASSYSRGGVGTQYF. CDR3 DNA sequence: TGTGCCAGCAGTTACTCTCGGGGTGGGGTGGGGACCCAGTACTTC.

This clonotype was observed many times. The CDR3, as DNA: TGCAGCGTTGTTGAGGGACTAGCGGGAGTTCGGGAGACCCAGTACTTC. The encoded protein is CSVVEGLAGVRETQYF. J is TRBJ2-5 and V is TRBV29-1; 14 bases are a match to TRBD2. The CDR3 loop spans 16 amino acids. The ends lost 4 bases at V and 5 bases at J; junction bases unmatched: 9. In germline, CDR1 is SQVTM, CDR2 ANQGSEA.